Described below is a single T cell receptor beta chain sequence and its context. Germline loops: CDR1 LGHNA, CDR2 YSLEER. The CDR3 extends over 16 amino acids. The junction had 4 bases not matched to a gene; V was cut back by 0 bases and J by 6 bases. Sequencing used immunoSEQ multiplex PCR; TCRdb keeps in-frame clones, though not all of them. Found here are tens of thousands of clones, 85% of them singletons; the top ten hold roughly 5.3%. The data originate from a study of blood T cell repertoires in COVID-19. The TCR was taken from a man between 50 and 59 years old with active COVID-19. The sample taken for sequencing was peripheral blood. The chain combines TRBV4-3 with TRBJ2-3; 12 bases agree with TRBD1. The CDR3 sequence is CASSQEGTGGVDTQYF. The DNA of the CDR3 is TGCGCCAGCAGCCAAGAAGGGACAGGGGGCGTGGATACGCAGTATTTT.